The 27 T cell receptor beta chains given below trace back to one sample, sequenced in a study of T cells expressing NK-cell markers. One entry per CDR3 protein, without DNA, is what TCRdb gives after re-calling the 5' RACE reads. There are a few hundred thousand distinct CDR3 sequences in the sample, with around 0.37% held by the top ten. Sequences were obtained from blood T cells: a sorted CD56 or NKG2C T cell subset, CD4+ or CD8+ T cells, or bulk PBMC T cells (not recorded which). These receptor sequences come from a man between 18 and 29 years old in good health.

The CDR3 loop is CASSLAAGGGGGYTF. This chain joins TRBV5-1 and TRBJ1-2; TCRdb returns TRBD1, unconfirmable since there is no DNA. CDR3 length: 15 residues. Germline V gene data show CDR1 as SGHRS and CDR2 as YFSETQ.

The chain links TRBV2 to TRBJ1-2. The CDR3 spans 12 residues. CDR1 is SNHLY and CDR2 is FYNNEI in the germline V gene. The CDR3 loop is CASSSRNYGYTF.

The chain links TRBV11-1 to TRBJ1-5; TCRdb's D call of TRBD1 is untestable without DNA. The CDR3 loop spans 16 amino acids. Germline V lookup: CDR1 SGHAT, CDR2 FQDESV (reference sequence). The CDR3 here is CASSPDGTGRYQPQHF.

The rearrangement links TRBV12-3 or TRBV12-4 to TRBJ2-7; the TCRdb call, TRBD2, lacks DNA for checking. The CDR3 is 15 residues long. The CDR3 sequence: CASSRTSGGAYEQYF.

The V and J genes are TRBV12-3 or TRBV12-4 and TRBJ2-4. The CDR3 spans 12 residues. The chain's CDR3 is CASSWGNNIQYF.

The J gene is TRBJ1-1, the V gene TRBV30. CDR1 is GTSNPN, CDR2 SVGIG, per germline (reference sequence). The CDR3 covers 12 residues. This CDR3 reads CACKWVGTEAFF.

The CDR3 region is CASSSPTSGRGDSEQFF. The chain uses TRBV7-9 and TRBJ2-1; lacking DNA, the TRBD2 call made by TCRdb goes unchecked. This CDR3 is 17 amino acids long. CDR1 and CDR2 from the germline V gene are SEHNR and FQNEAQ (reference sequence).

This chain connects TRBV27 to TRBJ2-3. The CDR3 spans 13 residues. Germline V gene data show CDR1 as MNHEY and CDR2 as SMNVEV (reference sequence). CDR3 sequence: CASSFREADTQYF.

This sequence joins TRBV10-3 and TRBJ2-3; TCRdb returns TRBD1, unconfirmable since there is no DNA. Per germline, CDR1 ENHRY and CDR2 SYGVKD. The CDR3 runs to 13 residues. The CDR3 sequence: CATQGTATDTQYF.

The V and J genes are TRBV7-2 and TRBJ2-1; TCRdb indicates TRBD1, and absent DNA this call remains unverified. CDR1 and CDR2 from the germline V gene are SGHTA and FQGNSA. This CDR3 has 20 amino acids. The CDR3 sequence: CASSLAPWTGGLRSYNEQFF. Full variable domain (remainder filled in from reference TRBV7-2 and TRBJ2-1): GAGVSQSPSNKVTEKGKDVELRCDPISGHTALYWYRQSLGQGLEFLIYFQGNSAPDKSGLPSDRFSAERTGGSVSTLTIQRTQQEDSAVYLCASSLAPWTGGLRSYNEQFFGPGTRLTVL.

This chain links TRBV29-1 with TRBJ2-7; TCRdb proposes TRBD1, but this gene call is untestable without DNA. CDR3 length: 15 residues. Germline CDR1 SQVTM, CDR2 ANQGSEA. CDR3 residues: CSVATGTGGSYEQYF.

The rearrangement joins TRBV12-3 or TRBV12-4 to TRBJ2-3; TCRdb reports TRBD2, a call that lacks DNA to check it against. This CDR3 region has 13 residues. This chain's CDR3 is CASSFDLAEGQYF.

This chain uses TRBV6-1 with TRBJ2-5; TCRdb gives TRBD1 as the D gene, but with no DNA this cannot be confirmed. The germline V gene encodes CDR1 MNHNS and CDR2 SASEGT. The CDR3 has 15 residues. The CDR3 spells CASSPGPGGRETQYF.

The chain recombines TRBV6-2 or TRBV6-3 with TRBJ2-3; as DNA is missing, the TRBD1 call by TCRdb cannot be tested. The CDR3 loop spans 16 amino acids. Germline CDR1 and CDR2: MNHEY and SVGEGT. CDR3 sequence reads: CASRQDSGTGVWTQYF.

The rearrangement uses TRBV20-1 and TRBJ1-1. From germline, CDR1 is DFQATT and CDR2 SNEGSKA (reference sequence). The length of the CDR3 is 11 residues. The CDR3 loop is CSARAERDAFF.

The chain carries TRBV10-3 and TRBJ2-1; absent DNA, TCRdb's TRBD1 call cannot be checked. The CDR3 extends over 17 amino acids. CDR1 is ENHRY and CDR2 is SYGVKD in the germline V gene. The CDR3 sequence is CAISESLRPTAPNEQFF.

The chain links TRBV29-1 to TRBJ2-1; TCRdb returns TRBD1, unconfirmable since there is no DNA. From germline, CDR1 is SQVTM and CDR2 ANQGSEA. The CDR3 covers 12 residues. Here the CDR3 reads CSASRERNEQFF.

The gene calls are TRBV2 and TRBJ2-1; TCRdb picks TRBD2, but there is no DNA to check that call. In germline, CDR1 is SNHLY, CDR2 FYNNEI. This CDR3 has 16 amino acids. CDR3 protein: CASRPSGGQIGNEQFF.

The rearrangement links TRBV30 to TRBJ2-1; the TCRdb call, TRBD2, lacks DNA for checking. From germline, CDR1 is GTSNPN and CDR2 SVGIG (reference sequence). The CDR3 runs 17 residues. CDR3 sequence: CAGDRDTGLAGGNEQFF.

This chain connects TRBV20-1 to TRBJ1-1; absent DNA, TCRdb's TRBD1 call cannot be checked. The CDR3 runs 16 residues. Germline V CDR1 and CDR2: DFQATT, SNEGSKA (reference sequence). CDR3: CSARDRTGGGGTEAFF.

V gene TRBV6-5 combines with J gene TRBJ2-1; absent DNA, TCRdb's TRBD2 call cannot be checked. The CDR3 is 15 amino acids. Germline assignment: CDR1 MNHEY and CDR2 SVGAGI. The CDR3 spells CASSYSSGRPNEQFF.

J is TRBJ1-2 and V is TRBV5-1. CDR3 length: 14 residues. The germline gives CDR1 SGHRS, CDR2 YFSETQ. The CDR3 here is CASSLVGISDGYTF.

This sequence joins TRBV10-3 and TRBJ1-1; TCRdb proposes TRBD1, but this gene call is untestable without DNA. The germline gives CDR1 ENHRY, CDR2 SYGVKD. There are 15 residues in the CDR3. The CDR3 region is CAISELGGEGTEAFF.

This chain links TRBV19 with TRBJ2-1; TCRdb picks TRBD2, but there is no DNA to check that call. The CDR3 is 16 residues long. Germline lookup yields CDR1 LNHDA and CDR2 SQIVND (reference sequence). The CDR3 is CASSLAVAGGLGQVFF.

The chain uses TRBV6-1 and TRBJ2-3; no DNA is available, so the TRBD1 call from TCRdb remains unchecked. The CDR3 loop spans 14 amino acids. The germline V gene encodes CDR1 MNHNS and CDR2 SASEGT. The CDR3 sequence is CASSPRGLTDTQYF.

The chain joins TRBV5-6 to TRBJ2-7; with no DNA, the TCRdb D assignment of TRBD1 cannot be verified. The CDR3 totals 16 residues. Germline V gene data show CDR1 as SGHDT and CDR2 as YYEEEE. The CDR3 is CASSRPGDRAAYEQYF.

The chain has TRBV5-1 and TRBJ2-1; TCRdb gives TRBD1 as the D gene, but with no DNA this cannot be confirmed. The germline V gene has CDR1 SGHRS and CDR2 YFSETQ. The CDR3 covers 13 residues. The CDR3 spells CASSLTGVNEQFF.